This T cell receptor beta chain was found in a study of T cell responses to AZD1222 COVID-19 vaccine. Concerning this clone itself: Its cognate antigen is unknown.

Pooled samples include second doses given at about 4 or 12 weeks. Profiled with immunoSEQ multiplex PCR; TCRdb holds only in-frame clones, not every one. This sample has about 110,000 clones, with 90% to 95% found just once. The CDR3 runs to 14 residues. Germline CDR1 is KGHSH and CDR2 is LQKENI. The V gene lost 2 bases and the J gene lost 2 bases, with 8 bases spanning the gap. Study-level results: CD4 TCRs associated with vaccination spanned spike, dominating at 160-218 and 743-854. Clonal diversity was possibly underestimated, and white British individuals and females predominated among donors. Just six AZD1222 recipients were seropositive at baseline.

This receptor was taken from an adult who received the AZD1222 COVID-19 vaccine. The sample was peripheral blood, taken 28 days after the second AZD1222 dose. This sequence joins TRBV18 and TRBJ2-3; tentative D call: TRBD1 (5 bases). CDR3 protein: CASSPYRSTDTQYF. CDR3 coding DNA: TGTGCCAGCTCACCATACAGGTCCACAGATACGCAGTATTTT.